A selection of T cell receptor beta chains follows, all from one sample in a study of shared clonotypes between healthy human individuals. The method was immunoSEQ multiplex PCR; TCRdb's version includes in-frame clones alone and lacks a portion of them. The data contain around 1.9 million clones, just over 90% of them singletons. What was sequenced was naive CD8+ T cells from PBMCs. These receptors all stem from a man younger than 30 in good health. Some clones in this sample may be carry-over from other donors' samples. Both conserved end residues are part of each CDR3. D genes are given only for firm matches. Only part of the rows carry a size: once, few, many, or a class if the clone is expanded.

J,size,V,D,DNA,CDR3
TRBJ2-7,NA,TRBV7-9,NA,TGTGCCAGCGGGAAAGGGGACATAGCCTACGAGCAGTACTTC,CASGKGDIAYEQYF
TRBJ2-1,NA,TRBV7-2,NA,TGTGCCAGCAGCTCCTCCTGGGACAATGAGCAGTTCTTC,CASSSSWDNEQFF
TRBJ2-7,NA,TRBV6-1,TRBD1,TGTGCCAGCAGTGAGAGGACAGGGTTGCCCGGGGAGCAGTACTTC,CASSERTGLPGEQYF
TRBJ2-7,NA,TRBV27,TRBD2,TGTGCCAGCAGCCCCCTCGGCGCGGGAGTTATCCACGAGCAGTACTTC,CASSPLGAGVIHEQYF
TRBJ2-2,NA,TRBV9,NA,TGTGCCAGCAGCGTAGAAATCTTTCTCACCGGGGAGCTGTTTTTT,CASSVEIFLTGELFF
TRBJ2-7,NA,TRBV5-1,TRBD2,TGCGCCAGCAGCTTGTCCGGTGGGGCGGGAGGGCCGAGGTACGAGCAGTACTTC,CASSLSGGAGGPRYEQYF
TRBJ1-2,NA,TRBV16,NA,TGTGCCAGCAGCCAGGGAGAGGGTAACTATGGCTACACCTTC,CASSQGEGNYGYTF
TRBJ2-7,NA,TRBV2,NA,TGTGCCAGCAGTGAAGCTACCGGACCGGTCTACGAGCAGTACTTC,CASSEATGPVYEQYF
TRBJ2-7,NA,TRBV27,NA,TGTGCCAGCAGTCCAGAGTGGGCAGGGCGAGCCTACGAGCAGTACTTC,CASSPEWAGRAYEQYF
TRBJ2-3,once,TRBV7-2,NA,TGTGCCAGCAGCTTATCCAGGCCAGGGCTATTATTGGCAGATACGCAGTATTTT,CASSLSRPGLLLADTQYF
TRBJ1-1,NA,TRBV4-3,NA,TGCGCCAGCAGCCAATTCGGCTACACTGAAGCTTTCTTT,CASSQFGYTEAFF
TRBJ1-4,NA,TRBV28,NA,TGTGCCACCCGAACCGGGACTGGAAATGAAAAACTGTTTTTT,CATRTGTGNEKLFF
TRBJ2-7,NA,TRBV4-3,NA,TGCGCCAGCAGCCAAGATCGGGGGCATTACTACGAGCAGTACTTC,CASSQDRGHYYEQYF
TRBJ2-1,NA,TRBV6-5,TRBD2,TGTGCCAGCAGTCCCGGACTAGCGGAACACAATGAGCAGTTCTTC,CASSPGLAEHNEQFF
TRBJ2-7,NA,TRBV28,NA,TGTGCCAGCAGTCAGGGGGGAAGGGCCTACGAGCAGTACTTC,CASSQGGRAYEQYF
TRBJ2-1,NA,TRBV2,TRBD1,TGTGCCAGCACCCGAGAGGTCGGGACAGGCCTATACAATGAGCAGTTCTTC,CASTREVGTGLYNEQFF
TRBJ2-7,NA,TRBV30,TRBD1,TGTGCCTGGAGTGAGGACAGGGCGGGCGAGCAGTACTTC,CAWSEDRAGEQYF
TRBJ1-2,NA,TRBV18,NA,TGTGCCAGCTCTGGGCCGAACTATGGCTACACCTTC,CASSGPNYGYTF
TRBJ2-6,NA,TRBV5-4,NA,TGTGCCAGCAGCTTGGTAGCGGCAGACCGCTCTGGGGCCAACGTCCTGACTTTC,CASSLVAADRSGANVLTF
TRBJ2-5,NA,TRBV7-8,NA,TGTGCCAGCATTTCGGGGGGCCCATACATACTAAGCGAGACCCAGTACTTC,CASISGGPYILSETQYF
TRBJ2-7,NA,TRBV10-3,NA,TGTGCCATCAGTTTAGGGACGGTCCTCTCCTACGAGCAGTACTTC,CAISLGTVLSYEQYF
TRBJ1-4,NA,TRBV5-6,NA,TGTGCCAGCAGCAACCGGGACTCCCTCCACGAAAAACTGTTTTTT,CASSNRDSLHEKLFF
TRBJ1-2,few,TRBV28,NA,TGTGCCAGCGACAGTAACTATGGCTACACCTTC,CASDSNYGYTF
TRBJ2-7,NA,TRBV28,NA,TGTGCCAGCAGTTTATGGGCCAGGGTATCCTACGAGCAGTACTTC,CASSLWARVSYEQYF
TRBJ2-5,NA,TRBV5-6,TRBD1,TGTGCCAGCAGCTCGTTCGGGACAGGGATCCAAGAGACCCAGTACTTC,CASSSFGTGIQETQYF
TRBJ2-7,NA,TRBV7-9,NA,TGTGCCAGCAGCGGACAAGCGGACGCCCACGAGCAGTACTTC,CASSGQADAHEQYF
TRBJ1-5,NA,TRBV2,NA,TGTGCCAGCAGTGAAGGCGGCCAGGGCAATCAGCCCCAGCATTTT,CASSEGGQGNQPQHF
TRBJ2-7,few,TRBV10-1,NA,TGCGCCAGCAGTGAGGATATCGAAGGTCGGCAGTACTTC,CASSEDIEGRQYF
TRBJ2-1,NA,TRBV27,TRBD2,TGTGCCAGCAGTGCAACGGGACTAGCGGGCAATGAGCAGTTCTTC,CASSATGLAGNEQFF
TRBJ1-2,NA,TRBV6-6,NA,TGTGCCAGCAGTTACGGTGTTGAACGCTACACCTTC,CASSYGVERYTF
TRBJ2-7,NA,TRBV28,TRBD2,TGTGCCAGCAGTTCTCCGGGACTAGACTACGAGCAGTACTTC,CASSSPGLDYEQYF
TRBJ1-2,NA,TRBV7-9,NA,TGTGCCAGCAGCTTGCAGGGTCTAGCTAACTATGGCTACACCTTC,CASSLQGLANYGYTF
TRBJ1-3,NA,TRBV7-2,NA,TGTGCCAGCAGCGGCCACAGGTTACTCTCTGGAAACACCATATATTTT,CASSGHRLLSGNTIYF
TRBJ2-7,NA,TRBV9,NA,TGTGCCAGCAGCCCACCGTCGGGTTACGAGCAGTACTTC,CASSPPSGYEQYF
TRBJ2-3,NA,TRBV5-6,TRBD2,TGTGCCAGCAGCTCCGCCCCCGGGACTAGCGCAGATACGCAGTATTTT,CASSSAPGTSADTQYF
TRBJ1-5,NA,TRBV6-1,NA,TGTGCCAGCACGTATGACAGTAACCTCAATCAGCCCCAGCATTTT,CASTYDSNLNQPQHF
TRBJ2-7,once,TRBV4-3,NA,TGCGCCAGCAGCCAAGATAGCGCTAGAAGGTACGAGCAGTACTTC,CASSQDSARRYEQYF
TRBJ2-7,once,TRBV27,NA,TGTGCCAGCAGTCCGGAGGGGGCGCGACACGAGCAGTACTTC,CASSPEGARHEQYF
TRBJ2-2,NA,TRBV7-3,TRBD2,TGTGCCAGCAGCTCTAGACTAGCGGGAGACACCGGGGAGCTGTTTTTT,CASSSRLAGDTGELFF
TRBJ2-7,NA,TRBV19,NA,TGTGCCAGTAGTACTAGCGACTTGTACGAGCAGTACTTC,CASSTSDLYEQYF
TRBJ1-5,NA,TRBV19,NA,TGTGCCAGTAGCCCTATGGGGAGCAATCAGCCCCAGCATTTT,CASSPMGSNQPQHF
TRBJ2-7,NA,TRBV5-1,NA,TGCGCCAGCACCCTAGACGGTCCCACTACCGGCGAGCAGTACTTC,CASTLDGPTTGEQYF
TRBJ2-3,NA,TRBV4-1,NA,TGCGCCAGCAGCCAAGATTACACAGGGTCAACTGATACGCAGTATTTT,CASSQDYTGSTDTQYF
TRBJ2-3,NA,TRBV27,NA,TGTGCCAGCAGGGAAGGCCTAACTAGCACAGATACGCAGTATTTT,CASREGLTSTDTQYF
TRBJ1-5,few,TRBV4-1,NA,TGCGCCAGCAGCCAGGCGGGCGAATTTCAGCCCCAGCATTTT,CASSQAGEFQPQHF
TRBJ2-7,once,TRBV11-2,TRBD1,TGTGCCAGCAGCTACTGGACAGGGCTCCTCTACGAGCAGTACTTC,CASSYWTGLLYEQYF
TRBJ1-3,NA,TRBV28,TRBD1,TGTGCCAGCAGTCCACCGGGACAGGGGGGGTCCATATATTTT,CASSPPGQGGSIYF
TRBJ1-4,NA,TRBV4-1,NA,TGCGCCAGCAGTTTGACGGAAGGAGCTGAAAAACTGTTTTTT,CASSLTEGAEKLFF
TRBJ1-2,NA,TRBV27,TRBD1,TGTGCCAGCAGTTTCCGGGACAGGGTTAACTATGGCTACACCTTC,CASSFRDRVNYGYTF
TRBJ2-7,NA,TRBV6-5,NA,TGTGCCAGCAAACTCGGGCAGGGGTGGTTGGACGAGCAGTACTTC,CASKLGQGWLDEQYF
TRBJ2-7,NA,TRBV28,NA,TGTGCCAGCTCCCCGGTAGGGGGGGACTACGAGCAGTACTTC,CASSPVGGDYEQYF
TRBJ1-2,NA,TRBV9,TRBD1,TGTGCCAGCAGCCTAACAGGGGGCAGTTCGTATGGCTACACCTTC,CASSLTGGSSYGYTF
TRBJ2-1,NA,TRBV13,NA,TGTGCCAGCAGCTTAGAAGTTGAGGGGGCGGAGGGGTACAATGAGCAGTTCTTC,CASSLEVEGAEGYNEQFF
TRBJ1-5,few,TRBV2,NA,TGTGCCAGCACCCCCCCAGAAGGGACCGCCAGGTATTTT,CASTPPEGTARYF
TRBJ2-1,NA,TRBV9,TRBD2,TGTGCCAGCAGCGAGGGGGGGACTAGCGGCTACAATGAGCAGTTCTTC,CASSEGGTSGYNEQFF
TRBJ2-1,NA,TRBV9,NA,TGTGCCAGCAGCGTAGCCTCCCCCAATGAGCAGTTCTTC,CASSVASPNEQFF
TRBJ1-2,NA,TRBV29-1,TRBD1,TGCAGCGTCCGACGGGGACAGGGGGGCGGTGGCTACACCTTC,CSVRRGQGGGGYTF